This T cell receptor beta chain was sequenced during a study of tumor and adjacent non-tumor tissue in lung cancer. Three rounds of nested PCR, following a modified ARM-PCR protocol, produced the TCRbeta library. TCRdb ran MiXCR on the multiplex PCR reads and lists one entry per CDR3 protein. The sample carries around 120,000 distinct CDR3 sequences, 66% recorded once. Note on this clonotype: What it recognizes is unknown. A much bigger clone sits one base away, suggesting this may be a read error.

This CDR3 spans 11 amino acids. Germline V gene lookup returns CDR1 DFQATT and CDR2 SNEGSKA (reference sequence). Study findings and constraints: Compared with tumor, normal lung showed significantly lower TCR diversity.

No cell sorting was done before RNA was extracted from the tissue. Newly diagnosed lung cancer patients had thoracic surgery in China, August–late 2014, without prior chemotherapy. The receptor comes from a man aged 25 to 40 with non-small cell lung cancer. The material sequenced was lung tumor tissue. The V call is TRBV20-1, the J call TRBJ2-1; 8 bases match TRBD1. CDR3 sequence: CSGDRYNEQFF. The DNA for the CDR3 is TGCAGCGGGGACAGGTACAATGAGCAGTTCTTC.